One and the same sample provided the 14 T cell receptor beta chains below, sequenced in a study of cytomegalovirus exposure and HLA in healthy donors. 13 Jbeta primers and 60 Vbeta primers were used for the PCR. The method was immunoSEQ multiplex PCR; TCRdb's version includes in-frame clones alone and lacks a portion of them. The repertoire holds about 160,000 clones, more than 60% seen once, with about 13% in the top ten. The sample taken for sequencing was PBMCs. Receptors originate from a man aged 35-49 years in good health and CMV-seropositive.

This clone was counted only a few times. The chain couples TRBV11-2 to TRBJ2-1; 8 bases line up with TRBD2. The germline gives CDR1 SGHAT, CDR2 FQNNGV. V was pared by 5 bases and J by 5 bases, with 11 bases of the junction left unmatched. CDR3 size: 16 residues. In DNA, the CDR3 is TGTGCCAGCAGCACAACGGGAGCGGGAGTAAACAATGAGCAGTTCTTC. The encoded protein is CASSTTGAGVNNEQFF.

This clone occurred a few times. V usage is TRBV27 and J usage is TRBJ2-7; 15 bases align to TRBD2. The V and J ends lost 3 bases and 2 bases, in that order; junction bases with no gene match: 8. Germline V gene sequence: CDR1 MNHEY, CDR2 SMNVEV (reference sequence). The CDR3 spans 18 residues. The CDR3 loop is CASSFDRGLAGGPYEQYF. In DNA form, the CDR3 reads TGTGCCAGCAGTTTCGACAGGGGACTAGCGGGAGGTCCCTACGAGCAGTACTTC.

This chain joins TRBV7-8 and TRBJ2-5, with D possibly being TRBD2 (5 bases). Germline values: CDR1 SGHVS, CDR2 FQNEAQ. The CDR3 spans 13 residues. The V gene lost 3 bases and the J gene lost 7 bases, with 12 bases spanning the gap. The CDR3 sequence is CASSLDSAGTQYF. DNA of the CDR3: TGTGCCAGCAGCTTGGACTCGGCCGGGACCCAGTACTTC.

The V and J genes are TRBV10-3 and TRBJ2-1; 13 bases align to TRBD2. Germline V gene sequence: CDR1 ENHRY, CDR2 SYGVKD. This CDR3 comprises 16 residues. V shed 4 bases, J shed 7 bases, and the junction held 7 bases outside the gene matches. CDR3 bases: TGTGCCATCAGTGCGGTCGGGACTAGCGGGAAAAATGAGCAGTTCTTC. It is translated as CAISAVGTSGKNEQFF.

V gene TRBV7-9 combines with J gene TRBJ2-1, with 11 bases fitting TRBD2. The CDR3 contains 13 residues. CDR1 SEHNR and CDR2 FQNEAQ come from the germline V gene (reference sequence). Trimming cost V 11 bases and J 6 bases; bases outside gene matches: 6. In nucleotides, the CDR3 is TGTGCCGGTTTGACTAGCGGGGTCAATGAGCAGTTCTTC. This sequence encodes CAGLTSGVNEQFF.

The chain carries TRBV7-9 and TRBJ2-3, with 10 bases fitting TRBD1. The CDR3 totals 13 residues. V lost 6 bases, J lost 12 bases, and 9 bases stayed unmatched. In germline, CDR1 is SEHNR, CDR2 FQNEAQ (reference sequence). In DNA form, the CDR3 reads TGTGCCAGCAGGGGAGTGGGACAGGGGTATCAGTATTTT. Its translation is CASRGVGQGYQYF.

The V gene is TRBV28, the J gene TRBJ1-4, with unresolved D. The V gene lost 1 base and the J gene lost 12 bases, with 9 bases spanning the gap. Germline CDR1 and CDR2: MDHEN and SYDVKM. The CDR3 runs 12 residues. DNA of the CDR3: TGTGCCAGCAGTTTATACCAGAGGGAACTGTTTTTT. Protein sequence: CASSLYQRELFF.

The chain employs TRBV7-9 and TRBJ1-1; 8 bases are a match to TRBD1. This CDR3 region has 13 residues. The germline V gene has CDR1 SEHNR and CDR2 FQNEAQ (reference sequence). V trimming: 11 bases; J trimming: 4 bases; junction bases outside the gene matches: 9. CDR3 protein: CAEGRRGLTEAFF. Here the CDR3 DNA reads TGTGCCGAAGGGCGCAGGGGGCTCACTGAAGCTTTCTTT.

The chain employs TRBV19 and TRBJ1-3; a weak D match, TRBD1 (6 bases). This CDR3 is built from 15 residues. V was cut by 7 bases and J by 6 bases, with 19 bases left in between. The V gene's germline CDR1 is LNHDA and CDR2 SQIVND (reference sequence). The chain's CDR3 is CASTRGGYLTNTIYF. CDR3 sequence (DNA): TGTGCCAGTACCCGTGGGGGCTACCTAACAAACACCATATATTTT.

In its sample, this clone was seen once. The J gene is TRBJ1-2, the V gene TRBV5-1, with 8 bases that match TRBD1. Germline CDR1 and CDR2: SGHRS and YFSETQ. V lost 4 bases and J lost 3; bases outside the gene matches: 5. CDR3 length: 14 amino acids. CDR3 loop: CASSPTGVDYGYTF. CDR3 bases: TGCGCCAGCAGCCCGACAGGGGTAGACTATGGCTACACCTTC.

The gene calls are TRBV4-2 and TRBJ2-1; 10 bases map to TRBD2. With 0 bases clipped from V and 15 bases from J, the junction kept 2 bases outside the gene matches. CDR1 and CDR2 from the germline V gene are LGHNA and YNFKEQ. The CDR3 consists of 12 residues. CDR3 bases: TGTGCCAGCAGCCAAGAGGGACTAGCGTGGTTCTTC. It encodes CASSQEGLAWFF.

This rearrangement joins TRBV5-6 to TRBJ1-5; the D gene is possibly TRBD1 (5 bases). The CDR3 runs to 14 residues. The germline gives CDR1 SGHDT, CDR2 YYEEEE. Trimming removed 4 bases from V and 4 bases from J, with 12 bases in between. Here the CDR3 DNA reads TGTGCCAGCAGCGGGGGGTCGGTGAATCAGCCCCAGCATTTT. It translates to CASSGGSVNQPQHF. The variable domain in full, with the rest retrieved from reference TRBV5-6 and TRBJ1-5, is DAGVTQSPTHLIKTRGQQVTLRCSPKSGHDTVSWYQQALGQGPQFIFQYYEEEERQRGNFPDRFSGHQFPNYSSELNVNALLLGDSALYLCASSGGSVNQPQHFGDGTRLSIL.

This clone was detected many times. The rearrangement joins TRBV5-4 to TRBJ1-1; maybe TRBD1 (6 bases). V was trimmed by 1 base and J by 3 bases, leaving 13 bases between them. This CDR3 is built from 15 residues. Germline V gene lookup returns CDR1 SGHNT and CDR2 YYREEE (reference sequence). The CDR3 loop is CASSLKQGRDTEAFF. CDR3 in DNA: TGTGCCAGCAGCTTGAAGCAGGGGCGGGACACTGAAGCTTTCTTT.

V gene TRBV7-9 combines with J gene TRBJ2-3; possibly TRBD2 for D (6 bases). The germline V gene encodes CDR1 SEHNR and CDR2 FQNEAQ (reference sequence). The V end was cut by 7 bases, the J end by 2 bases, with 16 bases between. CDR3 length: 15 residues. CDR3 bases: TGTGCCAGCACCCTACTAGCTTACCTCACAGATACGCAGTATTTT. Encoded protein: CASTLLAYLTDTQYF. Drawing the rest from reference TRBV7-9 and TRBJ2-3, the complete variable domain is DTGVSQNPRHKITKRGQNVTFRCDPISEHNRLYWYRQTLGQGPEFLTYFQNEAQLEKSRLLSDRFSAERPKGSFSTLEIQRTEQGDSAMYLCASTLLAYLTDTQYFGPGTRLTVL.